The present T cell receptor (beta chain) was sequenced within a study of beta chain features in type 1 diabetes. The germline V gene has CDR1 SGHRS and CDR2 YFSETQ. V lost 2 bases, J lost 3 bases, and 14 bases lay in between. CDR3 length: 15 residues. Sorting with CD45RO/CCR7/CD25/CD127/CD95/CD27 yielded naive, central memory, regulatory and stem-like memory CD4+ cells. Isolated RNA was reverse transcribed in full, so expressed TCRB transcripts were sequenced. Regulatory, naive and central memory T cell samples averaged around 3.5 million reads. Generated by immunoSEQ multiplex PCR, the TCRdb table keeps only in-frame clones and is missing some. The sample shows almost 350,000 clones, 8% of them seen only once.

The receptor was isolated from a woman younger than 35 in good health. The rearrangement uses TRBV5-1 and TRBJ2-5; a weak D match, TRBD2 (5 bases). What was sequenced was central memory CD4+ T cells from blood. The CDR3 sequence: CASSFGLIAEETQYF. The CDR3 region has the DNA TGCGCCAGCAGCTTCGGACTTATAGCCGAAGAGACCCAGTACTTC.